This TCR beta chain emerged from a study of T cell responses to AZD1222 COVID-19 vaccine. The CDR3 contains 12 residues. Germline CDR1 and CDR2: SEHNR and FQNEAQ (reference sequence). V was trimmed by 2 bases and J by 8 bases, leaving 9 bases between them. Turning to this clone: Antigen unknown.

Using immunoSEQ multiplex PCR, the repertoire was profiled, and TCRdb retains in-frame clones only, with some absent. The sample gives 70,000 to 95,000 clones, under 95% of which show up once; 4.2% is in the top ten. Whole-study results and caveats: Clonal diversity was possibly underestimated, and white British individuals and females predominated among donors. The study identified only 6 or 7 AZD1222 recipients as seropositive at baseline. Reports indicate that nearly half of spike-specific TCRs are directed at unmutated variant regions. The study found Spike-specific TCR breadth and depth rose after two AZD1222 doses.

Material: peripheral blood, obtained on day 0 of AZD1222 vaccination. This chain uses TRBV7-9 with TRBJ1-2; no clear D gene. This receptor was identified in an adult in good health. CDR3 sequence (DNA): TGTGCCAGCAGCTTATCAGAGGACGGCTACACCTTC. Its translation is CASSLSEDGYTF.